The TCR beta chain described here comes from a study of T-cell reconstitution after alpha-beta-depleted transplantation in children. The CDR3 runs to 12 residues. Germline V gene data show CDR1 as SGHRS and CDR2 as YFSETQ. Deletions cut 0 bases from V and 7 bases from J, with 4 bases between. This clonotype was detected only a few times. Unique molecular identifiers were built into the TCRbeta library. TCRdb itself ran the PCR reads through MiXCR, one entry per CDR3 protein. This sample yields hundreds of thousands of distinct CDR3 sequences, of which approximately 30% are seen a single time; roughly 2.5% belongs to the top ten.

This material consisted of PBMCs from the stem cell graft donor, taken from the stem cell graft. The V gene is TRBV5-1, the J gene TRBJ1-4, with D unclear. This TCR was recovered from a human donor who donated a stem cell graft to a child with aplastic anemia. CDR3 protein: CASSLESEKLFF. DNA for the CDR3: TGCGCCAGCAGCTTGGAGTCTGAAAAACTGTTTTTT.